This TCR beta chain came from a study of cytomegalovirus exposure and HLA in healthy donors. General study findings and limits: Investigators reported around 150 TCR beta chains as tied to cytomegalovirus.

Turning to this clone: Antigen: not known.

Libraries were prepared by immunoSEQ multiplex PCR; TCRdb keeps only in-frame clonotypes and omits some of them. The sample carries under 75,000 clones, 70% to 90% recorded once. Between the trimmed V and J ends, which lost 9 bases and 3 bases, there was a span of 18 bases. This CDR3 has 15 amino acids. Germline V gives CDR1 MDHEN, CDR2 SYDVKM. This clonotype originated in a young man in good health and CMV-seronegative. The sample comprised PBMCs. The chain joins TRBV28 to TRBJ1-5, with a possible D match to TRBD1 (6 bases). CDR3 protein: CASKQGIITNQPQHF. The CDR3 DNA is TGTGCCAGTAAACAGGGAATTATCACCAATCAGCCCCAGCATTTT.